Listed below are T cell receptor beta chains from one sample, sequenced in a study of cytomegalovirus exposure and HLA in healthy donors. Some clones are missing from TCRdb's copy, which holds only in-frame ones; the method was immunoSEQ multiplex PCR. The sample yields 100,000 to 150,000 clones, approximately 80% seen once. Sequenced input: PBMCs. The receptors come from a young man in good health and CMV-seronegative. CDR3s include the opening cysteine and the closing phenylalanine or tryptophan. Fields, in order: J gene, clone size, V gene, D gene, CDR3 protein, CDR3 DNA. The D gene is left open where the match is weak. Clone size appears in some rows only: once, few, many, or a class for an expanded clone.

j_call: TRBJ2-7
clone_size: -
v_call: TRBV2
d_call: -
cdr3_aa: CASTDSPSTYEQYF
cdr3_nt: TGTGCCAGCACGGACAGCCCCTCTACCTACGAGCAGTACTTC

j_call: TRBJ2-7
clone_size: -
v_call: TRBV7-8
d_call: TRBD2
cdr3_aa: CASSLYPAGDYEQYF
cdr3_nt: TGTGCCAGCAGCTTGTACCCGGCGGGGGACTACGAGCAGTACTTC

j_call: TRBJ1-4
clone_size: -
v_call: TRBV2
d_call: -
cdr3_aa: CASRRGTAVLEKLFF
cdr3_nt: TGTGCCAGCAGGAGAGGAACAGCGGTTCTTGAAAAACTGTTTTTT

j_call: TRBJ1-1
clone_size: -
v_call: TRBV5-4
d_call: -
cdr3_aa: CASSLVTSWNTEAFF
cdr3_nt: TGTGCCAGCAGCTTGGTAACTTCATGGAACACTGAAGCTTTCTTT

j_call: TRBJ1-1
clone_size: -
v_call: TRBV19
d_call: -
cdr3_aa: CASSMRPQNTEAFF
cdr3_nt: TGTGCCAGTAGTATGCGGCCGCAGAACACTGAAGCTTTCTTT

j_call: TRBJ1-5
clone_size: -
v_call: TRBV5-8
d_call: -
cdr3_aa: CASSRQDQPQHF
cdr3_nt: TGTGCCAGCAGCCGACAGGATCAGCCCCAGCATTTT

j_call: TRBJ1-1
clone_size: -
v_call: TRBV11-2
d_call: TRBD1
cdr3_aa: CASSTRQGANTEAFF
cdr3_nt: TGTGCCAGCAGCACCCGACAGGGAGCGAACACTGAAGCTTTCTTT

j_call: TRBJ1-3
clone_size: -
v_call: TRBV23-1
d_call: -
cdr3_aa: CASSPHRNTIYF
cdr3_nt: TGCGCCAGCAGTCCACACAGAAACACCATATATTTT

j_call: TRBJ2-1
clone_size: few
v_call: TRBV7-7
d_call: TRBD1
cdr3_aa: CASSLGGQAVNEQFF
cdr3_nt: TGTGCTAGCAGCTTAGGGGGCCAGGCGGTGAATGAGCAGTTCTTC

j_call: TRBJ2-1
clone_size: -
v_call: TRBV7-9
d_call: -
cdr3_aa: CASRGAGTIYNEQFF
cdr3_nt: TGTGCCAGCAGGGGGGCCGGGACTATTTACAATGAGCAGTTCTTC

j_call: TRBJ1-1
clone_size: -
v_call: TRBV29-1
d_call: -
cdr3_aa: CSATAGGASLNTEAFF
cdr3_nt: TGCAGCGCCACCGCGGGGGGCGCCTCTTTGAACACTGAAGCTTTCTTT

j_call: TRBJ2-2
clone_size: once
v_call: TRBV7-9
d_call: TRBD1
cdr3_aa: CASREQGKGTGELFF
cdr3_nt: TGTGCCAGCAGGGAACAGGGGAAAGGGACCGGGGAGCTGTTTTTT

j_call: TRBJ1-1
clone_size: few
v_call: TRBV5-5
d_call: -
cdr3_aa: CASSAGGAGSEAFF
cdr3_nt: TGTGCCAGCAGCGCCGGAGGGGCCGGGTCTGAAGCTTTCTTT

j_call: TRBJ1-4
clone_size: -
v_call: TRBV9
d_call: -
cdr3_aa: CASSTASGLGEKLFF
cdr3_nt: TGTGCCAGCAGCACAGCCTCGGGATTAGGTGAAAAACTGTTTTTT

j_call: TRBJ2-5
clone_size: -
v_call: TRBV10-2
d_call: -
cdr3_aa: CASSAGSYQETQYF
cdr3_nt: TGCGCCAGCAGTGCAGGCTCGTACCAAGAGACCCAGTACTTC

j_call: TRBJ1-1
clone_size: -
v_call: TRBV9
d_call: -
cdr3_aa: CASSGSLRGRTEAFF
cdr3_nt: TGTGCCAGCAGCGGCTCACTCAGGGGACGAACTGAAGCTTTCTTT

j_call: TRBJ2-7
clone_size: few
v_call: TRBV5-1
d_call: TRBD1
cdr3_aa: CASSPAGTGGYEQYF
cdr3_nt: TGCGCCAGCAGCCCTGCTGGGACAGGTGGCTACGAGCAGTACTTC

j_call: TRBJ2-2
clone_size: -
v_call: TRBV7-9
d_call: TRBD1
cdr3_aa: CASSSGDRGPGELFF
cdr3_nt: TGTGCCAGCAGCTCAGGGGACAGGGGGCCCGGGGAGCTGTTTTTT

j_call: TRBJ1-6
clone_size: -
v_call: TRBV30
d_call: TRBD1
cdr3_aa: CACEARGPQSSPLHF
cdr3_nt: TGTGCCTGCGAAGCCAGGGGGCCTCAAAGTTCACCCCTCCACTTT

j_call: TRBJ1-1
clone_size: -
v_call: TRBV30
d_call: -
cdr3_aa: CAWSQGRRTEAFF
cdr3_nt: TGTGCCTGGAGTCAGGGGCGGCGGACTGAAGCTTTCTTT

j_call: TRBJ1-2
clone_size: -
v_call: TRBV4-1
d_call: -
cdr3_aa: CASTEQGRPYGYTF
cdr3_nt: TGCGCCAGTACCGAACAAGGGAGACCCTATGGCTACACCTTC

j_call: TRBJ1-1
clone_size: -
v_call: TRBV5-4
d_call: -
cdr3_aa: CASSVGQLNTEAFF
cdr3_nt: TGTGCCAGCAGCGTTGGACAGTTGAACACTGAAGCTTTCTTT

j_call: TRBJ2-2
clone_size: -
v_call: TRBV5-4
d_call: -
cdr3_aa: CASSLPGVTGELFF
cdr3_nt: TGTGCCAGCAGCTTGCCAGGGGTCACCGGGGAGCTGTTTTTT

j_call: TRBJ1-2
clone_size: -
v_call: TRBV7-8
d_call: TRBD1
cdr3_aa: CASSSPGQGPRGYTF
cdr3_nt: TGTGCCAGCAGCTCCCCGGGACAGGGGCCTCGGGGCTACACCTTC

j_call: TRBJ1-5
clone_size: -
v_call: TRBV6-5
d_call: -
cdr3_aa: CASRQGPSQPQHF
cdr3_nt: TGTGCCAGCAGGCAGGGGCCTAGTCAGCCCCAGCATTTT

j_call: TRBJ1-5
clone_size: -
v_call: TRBV5-6
d_call: TRBD1
cdr3_aa: CASSLGQGTQPQHF
cdr3_nt: TGTGCCAGCAGCCTGGGACAGGGGACTCAGCCCCAGCATTTT

j_call: TRBJ1-5
clone_size: -
v_call: TRBV27
d_call: -
cdr3_aa: CASSPRGGVQPQHF
cdr3_nt: TGTGCCAGCAGTCCAAGGGGGGGGGTTCAGCCCCAGCATTTT

j_call: TRBJ1-6
clone_size: -
v_call: TRBV6-4
d_call: -
cdr3_aa: CASSVLENSPLHF
cdr3_nt: TGTGCCAGCAGTGTCCTCGAGAATTCACCCCTCCACTTT

j_call: TRBJ1-6
clone_size: -
v_call: TRBV13
d_call: -
cdr3_aa: CASSQRRVSDSPLHF
cdr3_nt: TGTGCCAGCAGCCAACGTCGGGTCTCCGATTCACCCCTCCACTTT

j_call: TRBJ2-1
clone_size: -
v_call: TRBV28
d_call: TRBD2
cdr3_aa: CASSWGLVVFDEQFF
cdr3_nt: TGTGCCAGCTCGTGGGGACTAGTGGTTTTCGATGAGCAGTTCTTC

j_call: TRBJ2-7
clone_size: -
v_call: TRBV6-6
d_call: -
cdr3_aa: CASSSTGSVRGEQYF
cdr3_nt: TGTGCCAGCAGTTCCACAGGGTCTGTCCGTGGCGAGCAGTACTTC

j_call: TRBJ1-3
clone_size: few
v_call: TRBV30
d_call: -
cdr3_aa: CAWSVSHQAGNTIYF
cdr3_nt: TGTGCCTGGAGTGTTAGTCATCAGGCTGGAAACACCATATATTTT

j_call: TRBJ2-7
clone_size: -
v_call: TRBV7-8
d_call: -
cdr3_aa: CASSLARVPPPNEQYF
cdr3_nt: TGTGCCAGCAGCTTAGCGCGTGTCCCCCCACCGAACGAGCAGTACTTC

j_call: TRBJ1-2
clone_size: -
v_call: TRBV2
d_call: -
cdr3_aa: CASRDRTDYGYTF
cdr3_nt: TGTGCCAGCAGAGACCGGACAGACTATGGCTACACCTTC

j_call: TRBJ1-2
clone_size: -
v_call: TRBV5-1
d_call: -
cdr3_aa: CASSLSLLGYGYTF
cdr3_nt: TGCGCCAGCAGCTTGTCACTTCTAGGCTATGGCTACACCTTC

j_call: TRBJ1-1
clone_size: -
v_call: TRBV4-2
d_call: TRBD1
cdr3_aa: CASSRTGEGTEAFF
cdr3_nt: TGTGCCAGCAGCCGGACAGGGGAGGGTACTGAAGCTTTCTTT

j_call: TRBJ2-1
clone_size: -
v_call: TRBV27
d_call: TRBD1
cdr3_aa: CASSTPGQGSNEQFF
cdr3_nt: TGTGCCAGCAGTACTCCGGGACAGGGTAGCAATGAGCAGTTCTTC

j_call: TRBJ2-7
clone_size: -
v_call: TRBV25-1
d_call: -
cdr3_aa: CASSLTDSYEQYF
cdr3_nt: TGTGCCAGCAGTTTAACAGACTCCTACGAGCAGTACTTC

j_call: TRBJ2-1
clone_size: -
v_call: TRBV9
d_call: TRBD1
cdr3_aa: CASSVRQGAFDEQFF
cdr3_nt: TGTGCCAGCAGCGTGAGGCAGGGGGCGTTCGATGAGCAGTTCTTC

j_call: TRBJ1-2
clone_size: -
v_call: TRBV5-4
d_call: -
cdr3_aa: CASWGELGYTF
cdr3_nt: TGTGCCAGCTGGGGGGAGCTTGGCTACACCTTC

j_call: TRBJ1-4
clone_size: -
v_call: TRBV4-2
d_call: -
cdr3_aa: CASSPGTATNEKLFF
cdr3_nt: TGTGCCAGCAGCCCGGGGACTGCAACTAATGAAAAACTGTTTTTT

j_call: TRBJ2-1
clone_size: -
v_call: TRBV19
d_call: TRBD2
cdr3_aa: CASISGALPGEQFF
cdr3_nt: TGTGCCAGTATTAGCGGGGCTCTTCCAGGTGAGCAGTTCTTC

j_call: TRBJ1-2
clone_size: -
v_call: TRBV27
d_call: TRBD1
cdr3_aa: CASSLRQGYGYTF
cdr3_nt: TGTGCCAGCAGTCTCAGACAGGGGTATGGCTACACCTTC

j_call: TRBJ1-3
clone_size: -
v_call: TRBV28
d_call: -
cdr3_aa: CASRLKFWDLSGNTIYF
cdr3_nt: TGTGCCAGCAGACTAAAGTTCTGGGACTTAAGTGGAAACACCATATATTTT

j_call: TRBJ2-1
clone_size: -
v_call: TRBV9
d_call: -
cdr3_aa: CASSVVTSGYEQFF
cdr3_nt: TGTGCCAGCAGCGTAGTGACTAGTGGGTATGAGCAGTTCTTC

j_call: TRBJ2-3
clone_size: -
v_call: TRBV4-1
d_call: TRBD2
cdr3_aa: CASSHRGGSTDTQYF
cdr3_nt: TGCGCCAGCAGCCACCGGGGCGGGAGTACAGATACGCAGTATTTT

j_call: TRBJ2-7
clone_size: few
v_call: TRBV19
d_call: TRBD2
cdr3_aa: CASSRTSGKSYDEQYF
cdr3_nt: TGTGCCAGTAGTAGGACTAGCGGGAAATCTTACGACGAGCAGTACTTC

j_call: TRBJ2-7
clone_size: -
v_call: TRBV6-6
d_call: -
cdr3_aa: CASSLRQGIHEQYF
cdr3_nt: TGTGCCAGCAGTTTGAGGCAGGGTATCCACGAGCAGTACTTC

j_call: TRBJ1-4
clone_size: few
v_call: TRBV19
d_call: TRBD1
cdr3_aa: CASTLRDRVGEKLFF
cdr3_nt: TGTGCCAGTACCCTACGGGACAGGGTAGGCGAAAAACTGTTTTTT

j_call: TRBJ2-2
clone_size: -
v_call: TRBV2
d_call: TRBD1
cdr3_aa: CASSDTMRTGGITGELFF
cdr3_nt: TGTGCCAGCAGCGACACCATGAGGACAGGGGGCATCACCGGGGAGCTGTTTTTT

j_call: TRBJ1-4
clone_size: -
v_call: TRBV5-1
d_call: -
cdr3_aa: CASSLDLGATNEKLFF
cdr3_nt: TGCGCCAGCAGCTTGGATCTCGGTGCAACTAATGAAAAACTGTTTTTT

j_call: TRBJ1-2
clone_size: -
v_call: TRBV13
d_call: -
cdr3_aa: CASSRYGERNYGYTF
cdr3_nt: TGTGCCAGCAGCCGTTATGGAGAACGAAACTATGGCTACACCTTC

j_call: TRBJ1-1
clone_size: -
v_call: TRBV6-6
d_call: TRBD1
cdr3_aa: CASSYVGTGGEAFF
cdr3_nt: TGTGCCAGCAGTTACGTTGGGACAGGGGGTGAAGCTTTCTTT

j_call: TRBJ2-7
clone_size: -
v_call: TRBV5-1
d_call: TRBD1
cdr3_aa: CASSLVGTAIFREQYF
cdr3_nt: TGCGCCAGCAGCTTGGTCGGGACAGCGATTTTTCGGGAGCAGTACTTC

j_call: TRBJ1-2
clone_size: -
v_call: TRBV6-5
d_call: TRBD1
cdr3_aa: CASSSYRGQGDYGYTF
cdr3_nt: TGTGCCAGCAGTTCGTACCGGGGACAGGGGGACTATGGCTACACCTTC

j_call: TRBJ2-7
clone_size: -
v_call: TRBV7-2
d_call: -
cdr3_aa: CASSGDQGYSYEQYF
cdr3_nt: TGTGCCAGCAGTGGTGATCAGGGGTACTCCTACGAGCAGTACTTC

j_call: TRBJ2-1
clone_size: -
v_call: TRBV10-3
d_call: TRBD2
cdr3_aa: CAISDPTLAGGTQFYNEQFF
cdr3_nt: TGTGCCATCAGTGACCCGACACTAGCGGGGGGCACTCAATTCTACAATGAGCAGTTCTTC

j_call: TRBJ2-7
clone_size: once
v_call: TRBV6-5
d_call: TRBD2
cdr3_aa: CASTGAGGLYEQYF
cdr3_nt: TGTGCCAGCACGGGAGCGGGGGGGCTCTACGAGCAGTACTTC

j_call: TRBJ1-2
clone_size: -
v_call: TRBV19
d_call: -
cdr3_aa: CASRFSSGYTF
cdr3_nt: TGTGCCAGTAGATTTAGCAGCGGCTACACCTTC

j_call: TRBJ2-5
clone_size: -
v_call: TRBV5-4
d_call: -
cdr3_aa: CASSRSTGPATQYF
cdr3_nt: TGTGCCAGCAGCCGCAGTACAGGACCCGCGACCCAGTACTTC